These 2 T cell receptor beta chains were all obtained from the same sample, sequenced in a study of OX40 agonist ivuxolimab in advanced cancers. The table came from immunoSEQ multiplex PCR; TCRdb's copy has only in-frame clones and leaves some out. Here the sample spans some 90,000 clones, about 87% being singletons. The sequences come from CD4+ or CD8+ T cells sorted from blood, collected in a trial of the OX40 agonist ivuxolimab. The source is an adult with an advanced solid tumor such as melanoma, head and neck, liver or kidney cancer.

The rearrangement links TRBV19 to TRBJ2-7; D unclear. CDR1 is LNHDA, CDR2 SQIVND, per germline (reference sequence). V was clipped by 5 bases and J by 0 bases, with 14 bases between them. The length of the CDR3 is 15 residues. CDR3 bases: TGTGCCAGTAGTCCCCAGGTAATACCCTCCTACGAGCAGTACGTC. Its protein product is CASSPQVIPSYEQYV.

The chain is built from TRBV5-1 and TRBJ1-1; D is unresolved. Germline CDR1 is SGHRS and CDR2 is YFSETQ. V was clipped by 1 base and J by 1 base, with 11 bases between them. The CDR3 totals 15 residues. CDR3 region: CASSLPLPENTEAFF. Here the CDR3 DNA reads TGCGCCAGCAGCTTGCCACTCCCCGAGAACACTGAAGCTTTCTTT.